A selection of T cell receptor beta chains follows, all from one sample in a study of T cell responses to AZD1222 COVID-19 vaccine. Method: immunoSEQ multiplex PCR; TCRdb's copy keeps in-frame clones and lacks some. Of approximately 190,000 clones in the sample, around 87% are singletons; the top ten hold 2.5% to 3%. The sample in question was peripheral blood, obtained on day 0 of MenACWY control vaccination. The receptors originated from an adult in good health. Each CDR3 is given with its conserved first and last residue. D genes are given only for firm matches. Expanded clones are given a class, and other clones once, few, many or no size at all.

clone_size	v_call	d_call	j_call	cdr3_nt	cdr3_aa
NA	TRBV5-1	TRBD2	TRBJ2-3	TGCGCCAGCAGCTTGGGGGGGACTAGCGGCACAGATACGCAGTATTTT	CASSLGGTSGTDTQYF
NA	TRBV7-5	NA	TRBJ2-5	TGTGTCAGAAGCTTAAGGTGGCTGATCAGGGAGACCCAGTACTTC	CVRSLRWLIRETQYF
NA	TRBV7-3	NA	TRBJ2-2	TGTGCCAGCAGCTTAACTACAAAGAGAGGCACCGGGGAGCTGTTTTTT	CASSLTTKRGTGELFF
NA	TRBV3-1/TRBV3-2	TRBD1	TRBJ1-1	TGTGCCAGCAGTCCCCGGCAGGGGGGAAGCACTGAAGCTTTCTTT	CASSPRQGGSTEAFF
NA	TRBV3-1/TRBV3-2	NA	TRBJ2-5	TGTGCCAGCAGCCAAGTTTCAGGGAAAGAGACCCAGTACTTC	CASSQVSGKETQYF
NA	TRBV3-1/TRBV3-2	NA	TRBJ2-1	TGTGCCAGCAGCCAAGATGGGAGGGGACAGTCCTACAATGAGCAGTTCTTC	CASSQDGRGQSYNEQFF
NA	TRBV7-2	TRBD1	TRBJ1-1	TGTGCCAGCAGGCACCAGGGGGCATACACTGAAGCTTTCTTT	CASRHQGAYTEAFF
NA	TRBV7-2	TRBD1	TRBJ1-5	TGTGCCAGCAGCTTAGTAGTCGGGACAGGAGTTAATCAGCCCCAGCATTTT	CASSLVVGTGVNQPQHF
NA	TRBV5-1	NA	TRBJ1-1	TGCGCCAGCAGCTGGTCAACGAACACTGAAGCTTTCTTT	CASSWSTNTEAFF
NA	TRBV3-1/TRBV3-2	NA	TRBJ1-4	TGTGCCAGCAGCCCCACCCCCCCAGGGCTTGCAACTAATGAAAAACTGTTTTTT	CASSPTPPGLATNEKLFF
NA	TRBV5-5	NA	TRBJ2-1	TGTGCCAGCAGCTTGGGGGAGGTTTCTAAGGGGCAGTTCTTC	CASSLGEVSKGQFF
NA	TRBV19	NA	TRBJ1-1	TGTGCCAGTACCCTGAGAGGAAACACTGAAGCTTTCTTT	CASTLRGNTEAFF
NA	TRBV5-1	NA	TRBJ2-7	TGCGCCAGCAGCAAGGCCGTCTCCTACGAGCAGTACTTC	CASSKAVSYEQYF
NA	TRBV2	NA	TRBJ1-2	TGTGCCAGCAGACGGACAGCGGATGGCTACACCTTC	CASRRTADGYTF
NA	TRBV18	TRBD1	TRBJ2-7	TGTGCCAGCTCGCATCTCGACGTTTGGACAGGGGGCGGCGAGCAGTACTTC	CASSHLDVWTGGGEQYF
NA	TRBV6-5	NA	TRBJ1-6	TGTGCCAGCTGGACGCGGACAGCGAATTCACCCCTCCACTTT	CASWTRTANSPLHF
NA	TRBV7-9	NA	TRBJ2-7	TGTGCCAGCAGCTCCGGATGGGGAGCATCTTCAAGCTCCTACGAGCAGTACTTC	CASSSGWGASSSSYEQYF
few	TRBV29-1	NA	TRBJ2-1	TGCAGCGTTGTTCCCTGGAGCAATGAGCAGTTCTTC	CSVVPWSNEQFF
NA	TRBV28	NA	TRBJ2-7	TGTGCCAGCACCGGGACTTTAACCTACGAGCAGTACTTC	CASTGTLTYEQYF
NA	TRBV21-1	NA	TRBJ2-4	TGTGCCAGCAGCGAGGACAGGCCCTTAGCCAAAAACATTCAGTACTTC	CASSEDRPLAKNIQYF
NA	TRBV9	NA	TRBJ1-4	TGTGCCAGCAGCACGACAGCTCGTAATGAAAAACTGTTTTTT	CASSTTARNEKLFF
NA	TRBV24-1	NA	TRBJ2-5	TGTGCCACCAGTGATCCCAGCGTTGCGGAAGAGACCCAGTACTTC	CATSDPSVAEETQYF
NA	TRBV27	NA	TRBJ1-5	TGTGCCAGCAGTCCAGGGGTGAGTCAGCCCCAGCATTTT	CASSPGVSQPQHF
NA	TRBV4-3	NA	TRBJ2-6	TGCGCCAGCAGCCAAGCCGGCTCTGGGGCCAACGTCCTGACTTTC	CASSQAGSGANVLTF
NA	TRBV27	NA	TRBJ2-3	TGTGCCAGCAGTTCACAAGGCGATACGCAGTATTTT	CASSSQGDTQYF
once	TRBV11-2	NA	TRBJ1-2	TGTGCCAGCAGCGCGGGGACCGCCTATGGCTACACCTTC	CASSAGTAYGYTF
NA	TRBV19	NA	TRBJ1-2	TGTGCCAGTAGACAGGGAAACTATGGCTACACCTTC	CASRQGNYGYTF
NA	TRBV28	NA	TRBJ1-2	TGTGCCAGCAGTCAGGACAGCAACTATGGCTACACCTTC	CASSQDSNYGYTF
NA	TRBV4-2	NA	TRBJ1-1	TGTGCCAGCAGCCACTACGAGAGAGGGGTAGGACCGAAGAACACTGAAGCTTTCTTT	CASSHYERGVGPKNTEAFF
NA	TRBV19	NA	TRBJ2-1	TGTGCCAGTAGTCTGGGGGGCGCTGACTCCTACAATGAGCAGTTCTTC	CASSLGGADSYNEQFF
NA	TRBV5-1	TRBD1	TRBJ1-5	TGCGCCAGCAGCTTCCTCCCAGGGGGGAGTCAGCCCCAGCATTTT	CASSFLPGGSQPQHF
NA	TRBV6-5	TRBD1	TRBJ2-5	TGTGCCAGCAGTCTCCTCCGACAGGGGCAAGAGACCCAGTACTTC	CASSLLRQGQETQYF
NA	TRBV2	NA	TRBJ2-7	TGTGCCAGCAGTGACCCCGGGGGGCTAACCTCTCGATCCTACGAGCAGTACTTC	CASSDPGGLTSRSYEQYF
NA	TRBV15	TRBD1	TRBJ2-5	TGTGCCACCAGCAGAGCCCAACAGGGGGCCAGGGAGACCCAGTACTTC	CATSRAQQGARETQYF
NA	TRBV7-9	NA	TRBJ1-1	TGTGCCAGCAGCCGCCCGGGGGGCACTGAAGCTTTCTTT	CASSRPGGTEAFF
NA	TRBV14	NA	TRBJ2-7	TGTGCCAGCAGCCGATCCGGGTACGAGCAGTACTTC	CASSRSGYEQYF
few	TRBV5-1	NA	TRBJ1-2	TGCGCCAGCAGCTTGGTACAGGGCCTGGGCTACACCTTC	CASSLVQGLGYTF
few	TRBV19	TRBD1	TRBJ1-1	TGTGCCAGTAGGATCGACAGGGTTGGCACTGAAGCTTTCTTT	CASRIDRVGTEAFF
NA	TRBV19	NA	TRBJ1-4	TGTGCCAGTAGTAAGACCTCAGGATCGGGCGGAAAACTGTTTTTT	CASSKTSGSGGKLFF
NA	TRBV6-5	NA	TRBJ1-1	TGTGCCAGCAGCAGACAAGAGAGAAACACTGAAGCTTTCTTT	CASSRQERNTEAFF
NA	TRBV6-1	TRBD1	TRBJ1-6	TGTGCCAGCAGTGAGATTAAACAGGGGGCTTGGTCACCCCTCCACTTT	CASSEIKQGAWSPLHF